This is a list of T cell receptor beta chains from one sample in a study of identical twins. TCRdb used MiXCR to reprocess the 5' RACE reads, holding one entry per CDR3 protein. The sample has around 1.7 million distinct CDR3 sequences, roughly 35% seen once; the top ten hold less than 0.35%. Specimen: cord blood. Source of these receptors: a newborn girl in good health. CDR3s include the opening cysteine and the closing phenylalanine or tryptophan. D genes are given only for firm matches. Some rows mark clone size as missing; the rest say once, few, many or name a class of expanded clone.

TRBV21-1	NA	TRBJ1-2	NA	TGTGCCAGCAGCGCCCCAATACCCAGGGGGCGGTCACATGGCTACACCTTC	CASSAPIPRGRSHGYTF
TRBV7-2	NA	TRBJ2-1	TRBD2	TGTGCCAGCAGCTACCGACCTCACCTCAGACTAGCGGGAGAGGATGAGCAGTTCTTC	CASSYRPHLRLAGEDEQFF
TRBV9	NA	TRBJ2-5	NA	TGTGCCAGCAGCTCTCAAGTAGGGAACTACAATGAGCAGTACTTC	CASSSQVGNYNEQYF
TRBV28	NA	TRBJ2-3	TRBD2	TGTGCCAGCAGTTACATCCCATCAGCGGGAGTCGGGTCAGATACGCAGTATTTT	CASSYIPSAGVGSDTQYF
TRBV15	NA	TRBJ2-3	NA	TGTGCCACCAGCCCGACGCTCTACACAGATACGCAGTATTTT	CATSPTLYTDTQYF
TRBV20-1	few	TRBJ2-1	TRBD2	TGCAGTGCTAGTGGGACTAGCGTCCCATGGAATGAGCAGTTCTTC	CSASGTSVPWNEQFF
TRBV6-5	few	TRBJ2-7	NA	TGTGCCAGCAGCCAGCTAGCGTTACCCTCCTACGAGCAGTACTTC	CASSQLALPSYEQYF
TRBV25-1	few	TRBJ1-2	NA	TGTGCCAGCAGTTTATATGGGTTAGGTGGCTACACCTTC	CASSLYGLGGYTF
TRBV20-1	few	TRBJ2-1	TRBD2	TGCAGTGCCAACAAACTAGCGGGCGGGGGCAATGAGCAGTTCTTC	CSANKLAGGGNEQFF
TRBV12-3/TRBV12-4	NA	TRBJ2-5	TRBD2	TGTGCCAGCAGCTTAGCGGGGGGGGTTGAGACCCAGTACTTC	CASSLAGGVETQYF
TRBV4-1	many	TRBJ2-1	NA	TGCGCCAGCAGCCATCGGGCGACCAATGAGCAGTTCTTC	CASSHRATNEQFF
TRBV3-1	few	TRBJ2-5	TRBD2	TGTGCCAGCAGCAAAAGACTAGCGGGAGTTGGGGAGACCCAGTACTTC	CASSKRLAGVGETQYF
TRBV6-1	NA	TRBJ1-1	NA	TGTGCCAGCAGTGCACCCTCCACAGGAGCTTTCTTT	CASSAPSTGAFF
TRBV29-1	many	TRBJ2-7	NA	TGCAGCGTTGACGAGCAGTACTTC	CSVDEQYF
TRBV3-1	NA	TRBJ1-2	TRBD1	TGTGCCAGCAGCCAAGGGACAGGGACATGGTATGGCTACACCTTC	CASSQGTGTWYGYTF
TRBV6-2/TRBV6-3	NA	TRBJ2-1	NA	TGTGCCAGCAGTTATAGCGGTTACGATGAGCAGTTCTTC	CASSYSGYDEQFF
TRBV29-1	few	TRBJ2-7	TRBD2	TGCAGCGTTGCGGCAGTGACTAGCGGGGCTGTCGAGCAGTACTTC	CSVAAVTSGAVEQYF
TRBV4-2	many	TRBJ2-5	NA	TGTGCCAGCAGCCAAGATTGGAGGGAGACCCAGTACTTC	CASSQDWRETQYF
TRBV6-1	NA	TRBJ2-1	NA	TGTGCCAGCAGTGAAGCGAATAGCGACTACAATGAGCAGTTCTTC	CASSEANSDYNEQFF
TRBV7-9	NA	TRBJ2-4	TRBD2	TGTGCCAGCAGCGCGACTAGCGGGAGACCAACCAAAAACATTCAGTACTTC	CASSATSGRPTKNIQYF
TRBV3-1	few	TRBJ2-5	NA	TGTGCCAGCAGCCAAGATCTCGTCAGGGAAGAGACCCAGTACTTC	CASSQDLVREETQYF
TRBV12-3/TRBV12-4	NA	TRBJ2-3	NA	TGTGCCAGTTTCAGGGGCACCACAGATACGCAGTATTTT	CASFRGTTDTQYF
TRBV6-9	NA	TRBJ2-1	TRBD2	TGTGCCAGCAGTCGTAGAGCGGGAGAATTGGCGAATGAGCAGTTCTTC	CASSRRAGELANEQFF
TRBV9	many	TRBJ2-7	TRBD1	TGTGCCAGCAGCGTGGGACAGGACTACGAGCAGTACTTC	CASSVGQDYEQYF
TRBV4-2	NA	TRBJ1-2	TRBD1	TGTGCCAGCAGCCAACCGGGACAGGGGAATTCTAACTATGGCTACACCTTC	CASSQPGQGNSNYGYTF
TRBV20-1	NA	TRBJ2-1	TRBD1	TGCAGTGCTAGAGACCGGGACAGGCATGAGCAGTTCTTC	CSARDRDRHEQFF
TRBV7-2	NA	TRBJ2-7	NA	TGTGCCAGCAGCTCCGGGGTGGGCCAAAGCTCCTACGAGCAGTACTTC	CASSSGVGQSSYEQYF
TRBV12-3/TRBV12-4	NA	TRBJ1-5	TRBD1	TGTGCCAGCAGACACAGGGGTAGCAATCAGCCCCAGCATTTT	CASRHRGSNQPQHF
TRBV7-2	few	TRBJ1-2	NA	TGTGCCAGCAGCTTAGCTGCCGGGGCTCCTAACTATGGCTACACCTTC	CASSLAAGAPNYGYTF
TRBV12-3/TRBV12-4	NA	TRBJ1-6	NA	TGTGCCAGCAGGCCGACAGACAATAATTCACCCCTCCACTTT	CASRPTDNNSPLHF
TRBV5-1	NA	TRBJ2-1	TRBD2	TGCGCCAGCAGCTTGGTGAGGTTAGCGGGAGAGGGTGAGCAGTTCTTC	CASSLVRLAGEGEQFF
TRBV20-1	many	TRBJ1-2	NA	TGCAGTGCTAGACCGGGCTACACCTTC	CSARPGYTF
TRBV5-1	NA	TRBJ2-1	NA	TGCGCCAGCGGTAGCGGCGGGATTAAGAATGAGCAGTTCTTC	CASGSGGIKNEQFF
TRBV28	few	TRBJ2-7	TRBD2	TGTGCCAGCATATCCCCTAGCGGGAATTCGTGGGAGCAGTACTTC	CASISPSGNSWEQYF
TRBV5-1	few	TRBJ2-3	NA	TGCGCCTGCTATAGGGGCAGGGAGGAAGATACGCAGTATTTT	CACYRGREEDTQYF
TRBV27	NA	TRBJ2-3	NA	TGTGCCAGCAGAAACGACCTCACAGGTACGCAGTATTTT	CASRNDLTGTQYF
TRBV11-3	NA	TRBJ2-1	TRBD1	TGTGCCAGCAGCTTGAGAGGGGGCCCAAATAATGAGCAGTTCTTC	CASSLRGGPNNEQFF
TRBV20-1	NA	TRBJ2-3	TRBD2	TGCAGTGCTAGAGATGGAGCGGGAGCCACAGATACGCAGTATTTT	CSARDGAGATDTQYF
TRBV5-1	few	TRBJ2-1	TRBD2	TGCGCCAGCAGCTCGACTAGCGGGGTCCTAAATGAGCAGTTCTTC	CASSSTSGVLNEQFF
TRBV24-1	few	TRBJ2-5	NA	TGTGCCACCAGTGCATCAGACAGACAAGAGACCCAGTACTTC	CATSASDRQETQYF
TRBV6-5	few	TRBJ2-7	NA	TGTGCCAGCAGTCCGGGGACTCCGCGTAAGCAGTACTTC	CASSPGTPRKQYF
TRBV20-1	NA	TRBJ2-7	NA	TGCAGTGCTAGGAAAAAAAGCGGTAACTCCTACGAGCAGTACTTC	CSARKKSGNSYEQYF
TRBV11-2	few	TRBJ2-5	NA	TGTGCCAGCAGCGTCCTCAGGGGGGACTCGGTCAAGACCCAGTACTTC	CASSVLRGDSVKTQYF
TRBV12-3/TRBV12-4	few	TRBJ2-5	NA	TGTGCCAGCAGCTCCACCCCATTGGAGACCCAGTACTTC	CASSSTPLETQYF
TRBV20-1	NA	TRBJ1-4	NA	TGCAGTGTTCTAACCCAGGTTAAGGCTAATGAAAAACTGTTTTTT	CSVLTQVKANEKLFF
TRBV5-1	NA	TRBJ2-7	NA	TGCGCCAGCAGCTTTGACAAGGGCTACGAGCAGTACTTC	CASSFDKGYEQYF
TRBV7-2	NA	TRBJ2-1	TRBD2	TGTGCCAGCAGCTTAGCTAGCGGGACCTCCAATGAGCAGTTCTTC	CASSLASGTSNEQFF
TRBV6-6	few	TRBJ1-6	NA	TGTGCCAGCAGCTCAGGGAGCCTTATTTCACCCCTCCACTTT	CASSSGSLISPLHF
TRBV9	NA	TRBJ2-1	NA	TGTGCCAGCAGCTTCAGCCGGGGGCGTACTTCCTACAATGAGCAGTTCTTC	CASSFSRGRTSYNEQFF
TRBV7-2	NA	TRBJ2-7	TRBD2	TGCGCCAGCAGCTTAGGGTGGCGGGGGGGCTCCTACGAGCAGTACTTC	CASSLGWRGGSYEQYF
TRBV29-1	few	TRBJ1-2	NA	TGCAGCGTCCTTAACAGAAACTATGGCTACACCTTC	CSVLNRNYGYTF
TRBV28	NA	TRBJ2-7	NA	TGTGCCAGCAGTTTTCTACCTAGCTCCTACGAGCAGTACTTC	CASSFLPSSYEQYF
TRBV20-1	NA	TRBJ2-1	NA	TGCAGTGCTAGAGATAGTGGAGGGAAAGGCGCCTACGAGCAGTTCTTC	CSARDSGGKGAYEQFF
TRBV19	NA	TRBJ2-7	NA	TGTGCCAGTAGTATAGAACGGGGGTACGAGCAGTACTTC	CASSIERGYEQYF
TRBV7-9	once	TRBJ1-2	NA	TGTGCCAGCGGACAGCTCTCTAACTATGACTACACCTTC	CASGQLSNYDYTF
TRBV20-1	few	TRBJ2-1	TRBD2	TGCAGTGCCTCGGGGCTAGCGGTTAATAGCTCCTACAATGAGCAGTTCTTC	CSASGLAVNSSYNEQFF
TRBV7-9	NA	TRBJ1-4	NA	TGTGCCAGCAGCTTAGGGGCAGGGCGAGAAAAACTGTTTTTT	CASSLGAGREKLFF
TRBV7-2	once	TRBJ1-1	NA	TGTGCCAGCAGCCCACCATGGAACACTGAAGCTTTCTTT	CASSPPWNTEAFF